Following are 31 T cell receptor beta chains from one sample sequenced in a study of shared clonotypes between healthy human individuals. Naive CD8 cells comprised CD45RO-negative, CCR7-positively selected cells, excluding terminally differentiated effector memory CD45RA+ cells. The protocol was immunoSEQ multiplex PCR, while the TCRdb copy is restricted to in-frame clones and leaves out a portion. The sample holds about 2 million clones, just under 95% seen once. Sample: naive CD8+ T cells sorted from blood. The source of these receptors is a man in his late teens or twenties in good health.

The CDR3 bases are TGTGCCAGCAGTCGTCTCTACGAGCAGTACTTC. It translates to CASSRLYEQYF. This chain connects TRBV27 to TRBJ2-7; D is unresolved. Germline V gives CDR1 MNHEY, CDR2 SMNVEV (reference sequence). The length of the CDR3 is 11 residues. V was clipped by 5 bases and J by 3 bases, with 5 bases between them.

The chain combines TRBV5-4 with TRBJ2-4; D possibly corresponds to TRBD1 (5 bases). The CDR3 is made up of 12 amino acids. The germline V and J ends were trimmed by 2 bases and 7 bases, with 7 bases remaining between them. CDR1 is SGHNT and CDR2 is YYREEE in the germline V gene (reference sequence). The CDR3 loop reads CASSFQGNIQYF. The CDR3 DNA is TGTGCCAGCAGCTTCCAGGGCAACATTCAGTACTTC.

This chain links TRBV7-9 with TRBJ2-1, with D perhaps being TRBD1 or TRBD2 (5 bases each). The length of the CDR3 is 13 residues. Germline V gene data show CDR1 as SEHNR and CDR2 as FQNEAQ (reference sequence). V was pared by 1 base and J by 8 bases, with 9 bases between. In DNA, the CDR3 is TGTGCCAGCAGCTTAGATGGGGGACATGAGCAGTTCTTC. Translating gives CASSLDGGHEQFF.

The DNA of the CDR3 is TGTGCCAGCAGCTCAGAGTACTTAGGCACTGAAGCTTTCTTT. It codes for CASSSEYLGTEAFF. The chain employs TRBV7-9 and TRBJ1-1; unclear D gene. The germline V gene encodes CDR1 SEHNR and CDR2 FQNEAQ (reference sequence). The CDR3 totals 14 residues. The germline V and J ends were trimmed by 4 bases and 4 bases, with 13 bases remaining between them.

To note about this clone: Other DNA sequences in the same sample also yield this CDR3. The chain recombines TRBV27 with TRBJ1-1, with 10 bases identical to TRBD1. The J segment lost 2 bases and the V segment lost 6 bases, leaving 3 bases of the junction unmatched. From germline, CDR1 is MNHEY and CDR2 SMNVEV (reference sequence). This CDR3 is built from 14 residues. CDR3 nucleotide sequence: TGTGCCAGCAGGTGGACAGGGGGAAACACTGAAGCTTTCTTT. The encoded protein is CASRWTGGNTEAFF.

This sequence joins TRBV7-2 and TRBJ1-5; D is unclear. CDR3 size: 17 residues. Germline assignment: CDR1 SGHTA and CDR2 FQGNSA. Trimming pared 1 base from V and 2 bases from J, leaving 15 bases between. The CDR3 protein is CASSLELQTVGNQPQHF. The CDR3 nucleotides read TGTGCCAGCAGCTTAGAGTTGCAGACGGTTGGCAATCAGCCCCAGCATTTT.

This clone was seen just once. The gene calls are TRBV30 and TRBJ1-6; D is possibly TRBD1 (6 bases). CDR3 size: 15 residues. The germline CDR1 and CDR2 sequences are GTSNPN and SVGIG (reference sequence). V was cut by 8 bases and J by 7 bases, with 21 bases left in between. CDR3 sequence (DNA): TGTGCCCTTTCGGGGGGGGCCATCGGGAATTCACCCCTCCACTTT. As protein: CALSGGAIGNSPLHF. The variable domain in full, with the rest retrieved from reference TRBV30 and TRBJ1-6, is SQTIHQWPATLVQPVGSPLSLECTVEGTSNPNLYWYRQAAGRGLQLLFYSVGIGQISSEVPQNLSASRPQDRQFILSSKKLLLSDSGFYLCALSGGAIGNSPLHFGNGTRLTVT.

V gene TRBV9 combines with J gene TRBJ1-2, with 10 bases matching TRBD1. Per germline, CDR1 SGDLS and CDR2 YYNGEE. The CDR3 has 15 amino acids. The J segment lost 4 bases and the V segment lost 3 bases, leaving 6 bases of the junction unmatched. The CDR3 DNA follows: TGTGCCAGCAGCGAGGGGACAGGGGCTCCCTATGGCTACACCTTC. This gives the protein CASSEGTGAPYGYTF.

The chain's CDR3 is CASSRDRGLAKNIQYF. The CDR3 nucleotides are TGTGCCAGCAGTAGGGACAGGGGACTAGCCAAAAACATTCAGTACTTC. The chain has TRBV6-6 and TRBJ2-4; 10 bases match TRBD1. The J segment lost 0 bases and the V segment lost 5 bases, leaving 4 bases of the junction unmatched. Germline V gives CDR1 MNHNY, CDR2 SVGAGI (reference sequence). The CDR3 covers 16 residues.

This clone came up once. The chain links TRBV27 to TRBJ2-1; D unresolved. This CDR3 has 12 residues. In germline, CDR1 is MNHEY, CDR2 SMNVEV (reference sequence). Trimming shortened V by 10 bases and J by 3 bases, and 10 bases separated the two germline ends. In DNA form, the CDR3 reads TGTGCCACCTCCGGAGACTACAATGAGCAGTTCTTC. It translates to CATSGDYNEQFF.

J is TRBJ1-4 and V is TRBV7-9; tentatively, D is TRBD1 (5 bases). Germline CDR1 reads SEHNR; CDR2 reads FQNEAQ (reference sequence). V was shortened by 1 base and J by 7 bases, with 13 bases between the two germline ends. There are 15 residues in the CDR3. The CDR3 DNA sequence: TGTGCCAGCAGCTTAGGTGCCGGGGCGGGTGAAAAACTGTTTTTT. Residues: CASSLGAGAGEKLFF. The whole variable domain, remainder taken from reference TRBV7-9 and TRBJ1-4, is DTGVSQNPRHKITKRGQNVTFRCDPISEHNRLYWYRQTLGQGPEFLTYFQNEAQLEKSRLLSDRFSAERPKGSFSTLEIQRTEQGDSAMYLCASSLGAGAGEKLFFGSGTQLSVL.

The chain carries TRBV25-1 and TRBJ2-2; TRBD2 aligns across 10 bases. This CDR3 is 16 amino acids long. Per germline, CDR1 MGHDK and CDR2 SYGVNS. The trim removed 2 bases at V and 0 bases at J, leaving 0 bases unmatched. For the CDR3, the DNA is TGTGCCAGCAGTGAACTAGCGGGAGCGAACACCGGGGAGCTGTTTTTT. Translating gives CASSELAGANTGELFF.

The CDR3 DNA reads TGCGCCAGCAGCCAACGCCTTTCACTAGCGGGCCCCTACAATGAGCAGTTCTTC. Translating it yields CASSQRLSLAGPYNEQFF. This chain links TRBV4-1 with TRBJ2-1, with 9 bases that match TRBD2. CDR3 length: 18 residues. From germline, CDR1 is MGHRA and CDR2 YSYEKL. V dropped 2 bases and J dropped 2; count of bases not matched to a gene: 10.

In DNA, the CDR3 is TGTGCCAGCAGCTTAACCGGGGGCCATTTAATCAATTCACCCCTCCACTTT. Its translation is CASSLTGGHLINSPLHF. The rearrangement uses TRBV7-2 and TRBJ1-6; the D gene is possibly TRBD1 (6 bases). The ends were cut back, 2 bases at V and 7 bases at J, with 18 bases in the middle. Germline V gene sequence: CDR1 SGHTA, CDR2 FQGNSA. This CDR3 contains 17 residues.

The rearrangement uses TRBV27 and TRBJ2-1; D ambiguous. CDR1 is MNHEY and CDR2 is SMNVEV in the germline V gene (reference sequence). V lost 3 bases to trimming and J lost 2 bases, with 11 bases between them. The CDR3 length is 15 residues. CDR3 sequence reads: CASSLGSQAYNEQFF. The CDR3 coding sequence is TGTGCCAGCAGTTTGGGGTCCCAGGCCTACAATGAGCAGTTCTTC.

The J gene is TRBJ1-2, the V gene TRBV7-2; D might be TRBD1 (5 bases). The CDR3 is made up of 15 amino acids. Germline V lookup: CDR1 SGHTA, CDR2 FQGNSA. V gave up 0 bases and J gave up 3 bases, with 11 bases separating them. CDR3 coding DNA: TGTGCCAGCAGCTTAGCGCAGGGTTCCGACTATGGCTACACCTTC. The encoded protein is CASSLAQGSDYGYTF.

This chain connects TRBV2 to TRBJ2-5; 11 nucleotides align to TRBD2. The CDR3 totals 16 residues. The ends lost 3 bases at V and 2 bases at J; junction bases unmatched: 5. The germline V gene encodes CDR1 SNHLY and CDR2 FYNNEI. The CDR3 region has the DNA TGTGCCAGCAGTGACCTGGGACTAGCGGAGCAAGAGACCCAGTACTTC. Amino acids: CASSDLGLAEQETQYF. Filled out from reference TRBV2 and TRBJ2-5, the complete variable domain reads EPEVTQTPSHQVTQMGQEVILRCVPISNHLYFYWYRQILGQKVEFLVSFYNNEISEKSEIFDDQFSVERPDGSNFTLKIRSTKLEDSAMYFCASSDLGLAEQETQYFGPGTRLLVL.

The chain couples TRBV11-2 to TRBJ2-3, with 9 bases aligning to TRBD2. CDR3 length: 14 amino acids. Germline CDR1 reads SGHAT; CDR2 reads FQNNGV. The V gene end was trimmed by 5 bases and the J gene end by 5 bases; junction bases not matched to a gene: 5. As DNA, the CDR3 is TGTGCCAGCAGCGCGGGGGGGCCGATAGATACGCAGTATTTT. It codes for CASSAGGPIDTQYF.

V is TRBV27 and J is TRBJ2-3; D not resolved. V gave up 5 bases and J gave up 0 bases, with 18 bases separating them. The CDR3 runs to 17 residues. Per the germline V gene, CDR1 is MNHEY and CDR2 is SMNVEV (reference sequence). The DNA of the CDR3 is TGTGCCAGCAGTCCGACTTCGAGGCGGCCTAGCACAGATACGCAGTATTTT. It encodes CASSPTSRRPSTDTQYF.

This chain uses TRBV9 with TRBJ2-3, with D possibly TRBD2 on 5 matching bases. Germline CDR1 SGDLS, CDR2 YYNGEE. The CDR3 has 15 residues. Trimming removed 2 bases from V and 4 bases from J, with 14 bases in between. The chain's CDR3 is CASSVGGWVADTQYF. CDR3 sequence (DNA): TGTGCCAGCAGCGTCGGCGGGTGGGTTGCAGATACGCAGTATTTT.

V usage is TRBV27 and J usage is TRBJ2-7; TRBD1 aligns across 10 bases. The germline V gene has CDR1 MNHEY and CDR2 SMNVEV (reference sequence). Trimming removed 6 bases from V and 5 bases from J; junction bases left unmatched: 7. This CDR3 has 14 amino acids. In DNA, the CDR3 is TGTGCCAGCAGCCTGACAGGGGGCTTGAACGAGCAGTACTTC. It translates to CASSLTGGLNEQYF.

The chain carries TRBV1 and TRBJ2-1; TRBD2, the table's D call, lacks a check against the DNA. TRBV1 is a listed pseudogene. This CDR3 comprises 17 residues. The CDR3 region is CTSSQPPGLVRGNEQFF. For the CDR3, the DNA is TGCACCAGCAGCCAACCCCCGGGACTAGTTAGGGGAAATGAGCAGTTCTTC.

The chain couples TRBV6-1 to TRBJ2-2, with D perhaps TRBD1 or TRBD2 (7 bases each). Germline V lookup: CDR1 MNHNS, CDR2 SASEGT. The CDR3 is 16 residues long. Trimming pared 4 bases from V and 2 bases from J, leaving 14 bases between. The chain's CDR3 is CASSVNRGLNTGELFF. The CDR3 nucleotides read TGTGCCAGCAGTGTCAACAGGGGACTAAACACCGGGGAGCTGTTTTTT.

J is TRBJ2-7 and V is TRBV7-6, with 7 bases fitting TRBD1. CDR1 and CDR2 (germline): SGHVS, FNYEAQ. J was trimmed by 3 bases and V by 5 bases; bases with no gene match: 10. The CDR3 extends over 15 amino acids. CDR3 coding DNA: TGTGCCAGCAGCCCCTTACCCGGGACAGACTACGAGCAGTACTTC. Translated: CASSPLPGTDYEQYF.

The chain recombines TRBV4-1 with TRBJ2-5; TRBD2 matches at 11 bases. Losses at the gene ends were 4 bases for V and 3 bases for J; bases not matched to a gene: 4. The germline V gene has CDR1 MGHRA and CDR2 YSYEKL. The CDR3 is 15 amino acids. CDR3 in amino acids: CASSPLTSGEETQYF. The CDR3 bases are TGCGCCAGCAGCCCCTTGACTAGCGGGGAAGAGACCCAGTACTTC.

The chain recombines TRBV5-6 with TRBJ2-7; 8 bases fit TRBD2. The V and J ends lost 4 bases and 0 bases, in that order; junction bases with no gene match: 3. Germline V gene lookup returns CDR1 SGHDT and CDR2 YYEEEE. CDR3 length equals 14 residues. CDR3 residues: CASSPGTSSYEQYF. For the CDR3, the DNA is TGTGCCAGCAGCCCGGGGACTAGCTCCTACGAGCAGTACTTC.

V gene TRBV4-3 combines with J gene TRBJ2-7; 10 bases match TRBD2. CDR1 and CDR2 (germline): LGHNA, YSLEER. CDR3 length: 16 amino acids. The V and J ends lost 0 bases and 7 bases, in that order; junction bases with no gene match: 9. CDR3 sequence reads: CASSQDRGSGRREQYF. The CDR3 nucleotides are TGCGCCAGCAGCCAAGATCGCGGTAGCGGGAGGCGTGAGCAGTACTTC.

CDR3 residues: CASSLADQGHEQYF. As DNA, the CDR3 is TGTGCCAGCAGCTTGGCGGACCAGGGGCACGAGCAGTACTTC. The gene calls are TRBV5-8 and TRBJ2-7; maybe TRBD1 (6 bases). Trimming took 0 bases from V and 5 from J, leaving 12 bases between them. CDR3 length equals 14 residues. Germline V lookup: CDR1 SGHTS, CDR2 YDEGEE.

A remark on this clone: In the same sample, other DNA sequences code for this CDR3. The chain carries TRBV29-1 and TRBJ2-3; D is unresolved. This CDR3 contains 12 residues. V lost 4 bases to trimming and J lost 0 bases, with 5 bases between them. Germline V gene lookup returns CDR1 SQVTM and CDR2 ANQGSEA. CDR3: CSVVLSTDTQYF. The CDR3 coding sequence is TGCAGCGTTGTTTTAAGCACAGATACGCAGTATTTT.

With regard to this clone: Other DNA sequences in the sample encode the same CDR3. This chain connects TRBV29-1 to TRBJ2-1; D is uncertain. Trimming pared 1 base from V and 3 bases from J, leaving 4 bases between. The CDR3 is 12 residues long. CDR1 is SQVTM, CDR2 ANQGSEA, per germline. The CDR3 DNA reads TGCAGCGTTGAAGTCGGCTACAATGAGCAGTTCTTC. It yields the protein CSVEVGYNEQFF.

A remark on this clone: The sample holds other DNA sequences that translate to the same CDR3. J is TRBJ1-5 and V is TRBV13; TRBD1 might be the D (5 bases). The CDR3 sequence is 14 residues long. Deletions cut 2 bases from V and 0 bases from J, with 5 bases between. Germline V gene data show CDR1 as PRHDT and CDR2 as FYEKMQ (reference sequence). As DNA, the CDR3 is TGTGCCAGCAGCTTACAGGGTAGCAATCAGCCCCAGCATTTT. Translation: CASSLQGSNQPQHF.